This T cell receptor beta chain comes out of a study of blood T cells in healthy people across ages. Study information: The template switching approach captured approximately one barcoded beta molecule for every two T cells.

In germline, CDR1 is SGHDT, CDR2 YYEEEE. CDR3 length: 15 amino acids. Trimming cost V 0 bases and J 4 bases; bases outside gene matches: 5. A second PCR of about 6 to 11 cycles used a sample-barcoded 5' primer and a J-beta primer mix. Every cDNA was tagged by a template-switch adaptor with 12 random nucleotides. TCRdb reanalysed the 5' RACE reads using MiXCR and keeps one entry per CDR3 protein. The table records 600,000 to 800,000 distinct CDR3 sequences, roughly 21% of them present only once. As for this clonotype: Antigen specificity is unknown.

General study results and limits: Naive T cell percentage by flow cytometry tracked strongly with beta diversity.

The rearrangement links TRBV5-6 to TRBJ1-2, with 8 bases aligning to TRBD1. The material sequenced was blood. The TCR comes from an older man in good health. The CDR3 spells CASSLVRGQVYGYTF. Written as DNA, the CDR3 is TGTGCCAGCAGCTTGGTCAGGGGGCAGGTCTATGGCTACACCTTC.